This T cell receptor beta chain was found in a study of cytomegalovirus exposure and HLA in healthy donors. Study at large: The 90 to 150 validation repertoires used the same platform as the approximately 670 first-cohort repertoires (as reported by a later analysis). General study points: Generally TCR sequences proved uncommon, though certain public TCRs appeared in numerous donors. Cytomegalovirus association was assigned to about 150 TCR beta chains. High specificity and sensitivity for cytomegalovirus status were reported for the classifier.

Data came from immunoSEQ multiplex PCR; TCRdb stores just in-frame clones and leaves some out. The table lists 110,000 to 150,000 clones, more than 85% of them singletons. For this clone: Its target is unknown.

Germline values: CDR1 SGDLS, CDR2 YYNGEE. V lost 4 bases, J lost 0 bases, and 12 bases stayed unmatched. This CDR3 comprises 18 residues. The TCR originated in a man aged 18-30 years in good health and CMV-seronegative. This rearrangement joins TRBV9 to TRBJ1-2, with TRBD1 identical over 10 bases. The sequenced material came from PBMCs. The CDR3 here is CASSWSGQGTPTNYGYTF. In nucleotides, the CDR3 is TGTGCCAGCAGCTGGTCGGGACAGGGGACCCCAACTAACTATGGCTACACCTTC.